This TCR beta chain comes out of a study of CXCR3-negative and CXCR3-positive naive CD8 T cells. Overall study findings and caveats: Naive cells with CXCR3 showed TRB CDR3s that were more hydrophobic than those in CXCR3-negative naive cells. Sequencing showed both naive subsets with comparably high diversity, and memory CD8+ cells much lower.

CDR3 length: 14 residues. Each CD8+ T cell subset was flow-sorted in triplicate. Every sort contained 250,000 to 300,000 cells. The authors gated naive CD8+ T cells as CD45RO-CCR7+CD27+CD95-. Comment on this clonotype: Its antigen is as yet unknown.

TRB cDNA was prepared as libraries by UMI-labeled 5' RACE. TCRdb re-called the 5' RACE reads; every CDR3 protein appears as one record, without DNA. Its table lists over 100,000 distinct CDR3 sequences. V is TRBV12-3 or TRBV12-4 and J is TRBJ2-1; TCRdb proposes TRBD1, but this gene call is untestable without DNA. Sequencing was carried out using naive CXCR3+ CD8+ T cells from blood. Subset reported: CD45RO-CCR7+CD27+CD95- naive CD8+ T cells expressing CXCR3 (TNR3+). This TCR was recovered from a human donor in good health. Some clones in this sample may be carry-over from other donors' samples. This CDR3 is CASRPGAGNNEQFF.